The 26 T cell receptor beta chains below come from one sample, sequenced in a study of shared clonotypes between healthy human individuals. TCRdb keeps only in-frame clones here, not all; method: immunoSEQ multiplex PCR. In the table there are some 1,900,000 clones, approximately 94% of which are singletons. Naivety among CD8 cells was defined by CD45RO negativity and positive CCR7 selection, thereby excluding terminally differentiated effector memory CD45RA+ cells. Material for sequencing was naive CD8+ T cells sorted from blood. The receptor source for this set is a man between 18 and 29 years old in good health.

This sequence joins TRBV27 and TRBJ2-5; D may be TRBD2 (6 bases). The CDR3 contains 15 residues. Germline CDR1 is MNHEY and CDR2 is SMNVEV (reference sequence). V was clipped by 1 base and J by 4 bases, with 13 bases between them. CDR3 loop: CASSLYGGIGETQYF. CDR3 sequence (DNA): TGTGCCAGCAGTTTATACGGGGGTATTGGAGAGACCCAGTACTTC.

The chain employs TRBV2 and TRBJ2-1, with a tentative D call TRBD1 (5 bases). The CDR3 length is 13 residues. From germline, CDR1 is SNHLY and CDR2 FYNNEI. V was shortened by 6 bases and J by 6 bases, with 12 bases between the two germline ends. CDR3 residues: CASRLDILNEQFF. DNA of the CDR3: TGTGCCAGCAGACTGGACATACTCAATGAGCAGTTCTTC.

The CDR3 coding sequence is TGCGCCAGCAGCCAAGTGATTAGCGGGATACGCGAGCAGTACTTC. It yields the protein CASSQVISGIREQYF. The J gene is TRBJ2-7, the V gene TRBV4-1; TRBD2 agrees at 8 bases. This CDR3 contains 15 residues. CDR1 is MGHRA, CDR2 YSYEKL, per germline. The J segment lost 6 bases and the V segment lost 1 base, leaving 8 bases of the junction unmatched.

V usage is TRBV6-6 and J usage is TRBJ2-3; 10 nucleotides match TRBD2. With 4 bases clipped from V and 4 bases from J, the junction kept 8 bases outside the gene matches. Germline values: CDR1 MNHNY, CDR2 SVGAGI (reference sequence). This CDR3 region has 16 residues. The CDR3 loop is CASSSPASGGSDTQYF. The CDR3 nucleotides read TGTGCCAGCAGTTCCCCGGCTAGCGGGGGTTCAGATACGCAGTATTTT.

The chain has TRBV5-4 and TRBJ2-3; a weak D match, TRBD2 (6 bases). The CDR3 contains 15 residues. V gave up 2 bases and J gave up 2 bases, with 12 bases separating them. Per the germline V gene, CDR1 is SGHNT and CDR2 is YYREEE (reference sequence). The CDR3 loop is CASSFRGLFTDTQYF. The CDR3, as DNA: TGTGCCAGCAGCTTTCGGGGACTTTTCACAGATACGCAGTATTTT. Full variable domain (outside the CDR3, taken from reference TRBV5-4 and TRBJ2-3): ETGVTQSPTHLIKTRGQQVTLRCSSQSGHNTVSWYQQALGQGPQFIFQYYREEENGRGNFPPRFSGLQFPNYSSELNVNALELDDSALYLCASSFRGLFTDTQYFGPGTRLTVL.

The rearrangement uses TRBV9 and TRBJ2-2; D might be TRBD2 (6 bases). This CDR3 spans 16 amino acids. V gave up 0 bases and J gave up 2 bases, with 11 bases separating them. In germline, CDR1 is SGDLS, CDR2 YYNGEE. The CDR3 nucleotides are TGTGCCAGCAGCGTAGTCGGGACTCCCAACACCGGGGAGCTGTTTTTT. This codes for CASSVVGTPNTGELFF.

This chain connects TRBV12-5 to TRBJ2-3, with 8 nucleotides matching TRBD1. Trimming at V came to 7 bases and at J to 1 base, leaving 7 bases not matched to a gene. Germline V gene lookup returns CDR1 LGHNT and CDR2 FRNRAP. The CDR3 length is 15 residues. Written as DNA, the CDR3 is TGTGCTAGTGCCCCGGGACAGGACCGCACAGATACGCAGTATTTT. It specifies CASAPGQDRTDTQYF.

For this clone: Other DNA sequences in this specimen translate into the identical CDR3. The chain's CDR3 is CASSITVVYEQYF. The CDR3 coding sequence is TGTGCCAGTAGTATCACCGTTGTGTACGAGCAGTACTTC. The chain carries TRBV19 and TRBJ2-7; D is uncertain. The germline V gene encodes CDR1 LNHDA and CDR2 SQIVND (reference sequence). Trimming cost V 3 bases and J 4 bases, with 10 bases left between them. This CDR3 comprises 13 residues.

This chain connects TRBV7-2 to TRBJ1-2; 8 bases align to TRBD1. From germline, CDR1 is SGHTA and CDR2 FQGNSA. The CDR3 extends over 13 amino acids. The V segment lost 5 bases and the J segment 12 bases; nucleotides outside the gene matches: 11. CDR3 nucleotide sequence: TGTGCCAGCAGCCCAGGGACAGGCCGGGGGGACACCTTC. Translating gives CASSPGTGRGDTF.

The chain uses TRBV4-1 and TRBJ2-7, with 12 bases that match TRBD2. Unmatched junction bases numbered 7, after V lost 3 bases and J lost 4 bases. The germline CDR1 and CDR2 sequences are MGHRA and YSYEKL. The CDR3 loop spans 16 amino acids. CDR3 bases: TGCGCCAGCAGCCAGGCTCTGACTAGCGGGAGTTACGAGCAGTACTTC. Its translation is CASSQALTSGSYEQYF.

Note on this clone: An end of the junction does not agree with germline; a read error may underlie this. This chain uses TRBV27 with TRBJ2-7; either TRBD1 or TRBD2 may supply D (5 bases each). CDR1 is MNHEY, CDR2 SMNVEV, per germline (reference sequence). CDR3 length: 15 residues. CDR3 residues: CASSLSGTPTYEQYF. The CDR3 nucleotides read TGTGCCAGCAGTCTATCCGGGACCCCCACCTACGAGCAGTACTTC.

The chain combines TRBV5-1 with TRBJ2-7; D is undetermined. Trimming removed 3 bases from V and 5 bases from J, with 12 bases in between. CDR3 length: 13 amino acids. In germline, CDR1 is SGHRS, CDR2 YFSETQ. Here the CDR3 DNA reads TGCGCCAGCAGCTGGGTTATAGGCGACGAGCAGTACTTC. It is translated as CASSWVIGDEQYF.

V and J are TRBV5-1 and TRBJ2-1; D gene ambiguous. V was pared by 3 bases and J by 6 bases, with 10 bases between. Germline V gene lookup returns CDR1 SGHRS and CDR2 YFSETQ. The CDR3 is 13 residues long. The DNA for the CDR3 is TGCGCCAGCAGCTATGGCCCCGGCAATGAGCAGTTCTTC. Encoded protein: CASSYGPGNEQFF. Based on the CDR3 plus reference TRBV5-1 and TRBJ2-1, the full variable domain is KAGVTQTPRYLIKTRGQQVTLSCSPISGHRSVSWYQQTPGQGLQFLFEYFSETQRNKGNFPGRFSGRQFSNSRSEMNVSTLELGDSALYLCASSYGPGNEQFFGPGTRLTVL.

In the case of this clone: Other nucleotide sequences from this sample produce the same CDR3. V is TRBV7-9 and J is TRBJ1-6; unclear D gene. Germline V lookup: CDR1 SEHNR, CDR2 FQNEAQ (reference sequence). This CDR3 spans 12 amino acids. V was pared by 5 bases and J by 3 bases, with 2 bases between. CDR3 residues: CASSLYNSPLHF. In DNA, the CDR3 is TGTGCCAGCAGCCTCTATAATTCACCCCTCCACTTT. The full variable domain, with the rest looked up from reference TRBV7-9 and TRBJ1-6, is DTGVSQNPRHKITKRGQNVTFRCDPISEHNRLYWYRQTLGQGPEFLTYFQNEAQLEKSRLLSDRFSAERPKGSFSTLEIQRTEQGDSAMYLCASSLYNSPLHFGNGTRLTVT.

The gene calls are TRBV13 and TRBJ2-7, with 10 positions matching TRBD1. There are 15 residues in the CDR3. Germline assignment: CDR1 PRHDT and CDR2 FYEKMQ (reference sequence). V lost 1 base and J lost 7; bases outside the gene matches: 7. CDR3 sequence reads: CASSLARDRGWEQYF. The CDR3 nucleotides are TGTGCCAGCAGCTTAGCCCGGGACAGGGGATGGGAGCAGTACTTC.

The rearrangement links TRBV30 to TRBJ2-7, with 8 bases that match TRBD1. This CDR3 is 14 amino acids long. Germline V gene sequence: CDR1 GTSNPN, CDR2 SVGIG (reference sequence). After removal of 1 base from V and 2 bases from J, the junction contained 4 bases not matched to a gene. CDR3: CAWSAGQGTYEQYF. The CDR3 DNA is TGTGCCTGGAGTGCAGGACAGGGAACCTACGAGCAGTACTTC.

V and J are TRBV27 and TRBJ1-1; no definite D call. Trimming left V 9 bases short and J 0 bases short, with 11 bases between. CDR1 is MNHEY, CDR2 SMNVEV, per germline (reference sequence). This CDR3 has 13 amino acids. Written as DNA, the CDR3 is TGTGCCAGTAGTGGTTCAGTGAACACTGAAGCTTTCTTT. Amino acid sequence: CASSGSVNTEAFF.

In its sample, this clone was seen once. The rearrangement links TRBV7-2 to TRBJ2-1; D is possibly TRBD2 (5 bases). Trimming removed 1 base from V and 0 bases from J, with 10 bases in between. CDR1 is SGHTA, CDR2 FQGNSA, per germline. CDR3 length equals 16 residues. In nucleotides, the CDR3 is TGTGCCAGCAGCTTAGAAAGCGGACGCTCCTACAATGAGCAGTTCTTC. This encodes CASSLESGRSYNEQFF.

The CDR3 nucleotides are TGTGCCAGCAGCTTGGCCGCGGGCGCTGAAGCTTTCTTT. As protein: CASSLAAGAEAFF. This sequence joins TRBV5-4 and TRBJ1-1; D ambiguous. This CDR3 has 13 residues. The V end lost 0 bases, the J end lost 6 bases, and 9 bases lay between the germline ends. Germline loops: CDR1 SGHNT, CDR2 YYREEE (reference sequence).

Here the CDR3 DNA reads TGTGCCAGCAGTGACGCGACAGGGGGCGCCTACAATGAGCAGTTCTTC. Translation: CASSDATGGAYNEQFF. The chain joins TRBV2 to TRBJ2-1, with 10 nucleotides matching TRBD1. The CDR3 is made up of 16 amino acids. Germline CDR1 SNHLY, CDR2 FYNNEI. After removal of 3 bases from V and 2 bases from J, the junction contained 4 bases not matched to a gene.

The chain links TRBV7-2 to TRBJ2-5; D is ambiguous. The CDR3 is 13 residues long. Between the trimmed V and J ends, which lost 5 bases and 5 bases, there was a span of 12 bases. Germline values: CDR1 SGHTA, CDR2 FQGNSA. The CDR3 DNA is TGTGCCAGCAGCCAGCCGCCGTTCGAGACCCAGTACTTC. Translating it yields CASSQPPFETQYF.

The rearrangement joins TRBV6-1 to TRBJ2-5; D unclear. Between the trimmed V and J ends, which lost 1 base and 2 bases, there was a span of 14 bases. CDR1 and CDR2 (germline): MNHNS, SASEGT. There are 16 residues in the CDR3. The CDR3 is CASSEVGQVLQETQYF. DNA for the CDR3: TGTGCCAGCAGTGAAGTAGGTCAGGTATTACAAGAGACCCAGTACTTC.

The V gene is TRBV28, the J gene TRBJ1-5; D is undetermined. The ends were cut back, 2 bases at V and 1 base at J, with 9 bases in the middle. The CDR3 consists of 15 residues. Per the germline V gene, CDR1 is MDHEN and CDR2 is SYDVKM. The CDR3 DNA reads TGTGCCAGCAGTTTAATTTGGGAAAGCAATCAGCCCCAGCATTTT. Amino acids: CASSLIWESNQPQHF.

The chain recombines TRBV28 with TRBJ1-1; 7 nucleotides match TRBD1. CDR3 length: 14 residues. CDR1 is MDHEN and CDR2 is SYDVKM in the germline V gene. V trimming: 6 bases; J trimming: 4 bases; junction bases outside the gene matches: 8. The CDR3 region has the DNA TGTGCCAGCAGCCGTACAGGGGCAGGCACTGAAGCTTTCTTT. Protein product: CASSRTGAGTEAFF.

This chain joins TRBV30 and TRBJ1-2; unclear D gene. The CDR3 sequence is 12 residues long. Trimming took 0 bases from V and 8 from J, leaving 10 bases between them. CDR1 is GTSNPN and CDR2 is SVGIG in the germline V gene (reference sequence). CDR3 nucleotide sequence: TGTGCCTGGAGTGTCGAAGATGGCGGCTACACCTTC. This codes for CAWSVEDGGYTF.

The genes are TRBV13 and TRBJ2-1, with 10 bases aligning to TRBD2. Trimming took 0 bases from V and 9 from J; bases not matched to a gene: 8. The CDR3 totals 16 residues. Germline CDR1 is PRHDT and CDR2 is FYEKMQ (reference sequence). The CDR3 nucleotides are TGTGCCAGCAGCTTAGGCGCGAGCGGGGGGGCCACTGAGCAGTTCTTC. Amino acids: CASSLGASGGATEQFF. Together with reference TRBV13 and TRBJ2-1, the CDR3 gives the full variable domain: AAGVIQSPRHLIKEKRETATLKCYPIPRHDTVYWYQQGPGQDPQFLISFYEKMQSDKGSIPDRFSAQQFSDYHSELNMSSLELGDSALYFCASSLGASGGATEQFFGPGTRLTVL.